This passage covers 27 T cell receptor beta chains from one sample sequenced in a study of blood T cell repertoires in COVID-19. The repertoire was sequenced with immunoSEQ multiplex PCR; TCRdb's copy has only in-frame clones and lacks some. The sample comprises some 70,000 clones, about 86% of which are singletons, and 6.9% rests with the top ten. Sequencing was done on a sample of peripheral blood. Every receptor here comes from a man aged 45-60 years with active COVID-19.

This chain joins TRBV5-6 and TRBJ1-5; D call uncertain. The V and J ends lost 0 bases and 7 bases respectively, with 11 bases between them. The CDR3 runs to 14 residues. Germline V gene lookup returns CDR1 SGHDT and CDR2 YYEEEE. The CDR3, as DNA: TGTGCCAGCAGCTTGGCTGGGCCCCTGCAGCCCCAGCATTTT. Its protein is CASSLAGPLQPQHF.

By share, this clone counts as medium-sized. CDR3: CASSQGSVWANVLTF. Written as DNA, the CDR3 is TGTGCCAGCAGCCAAGGTTCAGTTTGGGCCAACGTCCTGACTTTC. The chain combines TRBV3-1 (or the pseudogene TRBV3-2) with TRBJ2-6; D gene uncertain. Trimming left V 1 base short and J 5 bases short, with 9 bases between. CDR1 LGHDT and CDR2 YNNKEL come from the germline V gene (reference sequence). The length of the CDR3 is 15 residues.

The V call is TRBV12-3 or TRBV12-4, the J call TRBJ2-4; 7 positions agree with TRBD1. The CDR3 has 12 residues. The V gene end was trimmed by 6 bases and the J gene end by 6 bases; junction bases not matched to a gene: 2. CDR3 bases: TGTGCCAGCAGGGCAGGGGGAAACATTCAGTACTTC. It translates to CASRAGGNIQYF.

This chain joins TRBV7-9 and TRBJ2-1; 8 nucleotides agree with TRBD2. V lost 6 bases, J lost 7 bases, and 17 bases stayed unmatched. From germline, CDR1 is SEHNR and CDR2 FQNEAQ (reference sequence). This CDR3 has 17 amino acids. CDR3 sequence (DNA): TGTGCCAGCAGGCAATCCGGGACTAGGGGGACCTTGAATGAGCAGTTCTTC. It translates to CASRQSGTRGTLNEQFF.

J is TRBJ1-1 and V is TRBV12-3 or TRBV12-4, with D perhaps TRBD1 (5 bases). The CDR3 is 12 amino acids. Trimming cost V 4 bases and J 8 bases, with 11 bases left between them. The CDR3 sequence: CASSSWAGEAFF. CDR3 nucleotides: TGTGCCAGCAGTTCATGGGCAGGGGAAGCTTTCTTT.

This clone has a single count. This chain connects TRBV9 to TRBJ1-2; D perhaps matches TRBD1 (5 bases). Trimming took 0 bases from V and 6 from J, leaving 9 bases between them. CDR1 and CDR2 from the germline V gene are SGDLS and YYNGEE. There are 13 residues in the CDR3. The DNA for the CDR3 is TGTGCCAGCAGCGTAGGGCAGGGCGATGGCTACACCTTC. Translating gives CASSVGQGDGYTF. The full variable domain, its missing parts supplied by reference TRBV9 and TRBJ1-2, is DSGVTQTPKHLITATGQRVTLRCSPRSGDLSVYWYQQSLDQGLQFLIQYYNGEERAKGNILERFSAQQFPDLHSELNLSSLELGDSALYFCASSVGQGDGYTFGSGTRLTVV.

CDR3 DNA sequence: TGTGCCACCCTTTATCAGGGGGAGGCTCAGCCCCAGCATTTT. Residues: CATLYQGEAQPQHF. The chain carries TRBV6-6 and TRBJ1-5, with TRBD1 identical over 7 bases. CDR1 is MNHNY, CDR2 SVGAGI, per germline (reference sequence). The V segment lost 10 bases and the J segment 6 bases; nucleotides outside the gene matches: 12. The CDR3 is 14 residues long.

The CDR3 is CASSQVAGEETQYF. CDR3 DNA: TGTGCCAGCAGCCAAGTAGCGGGAGAGGAGACCCAGTACTTC. The chain carries TRBV3-1 (or the pseudogene TRBV3-2) and TRBJ2-5; 9 bases align to TRBD2. Germline CDR1 reads LGHDT; CDR2 reads YNNKEL (reference sequence). CDR3 length: 14 amino acids. The J segment lost 5 bases and the V segment lost 1 base, leaving 2 bases of the junction unmatched.

CDR3 in amino acids: CSVAGQGSTDTQYF. CDR3 DNA sequence: TGCAGCGTGGCGGGACAGGGTAGTACAGATACGCAGTATTTT. The chain employs TRBV29-1 and TRBJ2-3, with 9 bases that match TRBD1. There are 14 residues in the CDR3. The V gene end was trimmed by 6 bases and the J gene end by 3 bases; junction bases not matched to a gene: 7. CDR1 is SQVTM and CDR2 is ANQGSEA in the germline V gene.

The chain carries TRBV5-1 and TRBJ2-1, with TRBD2 identical over 10 bases. The CDR3 is 16 residues long. Germline V gene sequence: CDR1 SGHRS, CDR2 YFSETQ. V gave up 4 bases and J gave up 4 bases; unmatched junction bases: 8. Here the CDR3 DNA reads TGCGCCAGCAGCCTCTCCGGGACTAGCGTGTACAATGAGCAGTTCTTC. This gives the protein CASSLSGTSVYNEQFF.

The chain couples TRBV11-3 to TRBJ2-2, with a possible D match to TRBD1 (6 bases). There are 17 residues in the CDR3. V lost 5 bases and J lost 0, with 16 bases in between. Germline V gene sequence: CDR1 SGHNT, CDR2 YENEEA. The CDR3 reads CASSPIRGTSNTGELFF. The CDR3 bases are TGTGCCAGCAGCCCTATACGTGGGACATCGAACACCGGGGAGCTGTTTTTT.

In DNA, the CDR3 is TGCGCCAGCAGCTTGGGGGCTAGCGGAGCCAACACCGGGGAGCTGTTTTTT. Encoded protein: CASSLGASGANTGELFF. The genes are TRBV5-1 and TRBJ2-2; TRBD2 matches 7 bases. The CDR3 runs to 17 residues. Unmatched junction bases numbered 7, after V lost 0 bases and J lost 2 bases. Germline lookup yields CDR1 SGHRS and CDR2 YFSETQ.

The V gene is TRBV19, the J gene TRBJ1-2; no clear D. Deletions cut 7 bases from V and 3 bases from J, with 18 bases between. CDR1 is LNHDA, CDR2 SQIVND, per germline (reference sequence). The CDR3 is 15 amino acids. The CDR3 DNA reads TGTGCCAGTACCCTGGGGTCCACCGGGGACTATGGCTACACCTTC. The encoded protein is CASTLGSTGDYGYTF.

This clone was counted between two and nine times. The gene calls are TRBV2 and TRBJ1-2; D unresolved. CDR3 length equals 12 residues. Looked up from germline, CDR1 is SNHLY and CDR2 is FYNNEI. V lost 1 base and J lost 10, with 10 bases in between. In DNA form, the CDR3 reads TGTGCCAGCAGTGAAGTAGAGCGAGTCTACACCTTC. As protein: CASSEVERVYTF.

Only a few counts were recorded for this clone. This chain links TRBV5-1 with TRBJ2-2; 7 nucleotides line up with TRBD1. Germline V gene data show CDR1 as SGHRS and CDR2 as YFSETQ. J was trimmed by 0 bases and V by 4 bases; bases with no gene match: 3. The CDR3 length is 15 residues. DNA of the CDR3: TGCGCCAGCAGCCGAGGGACAGCGAACACCGGGGAGCTGTTTTTT. Translation: CASSRGTANTGELFF.

The table lists this clone with a few counts. V and J are TRBV3-1 (or the pseudogene TRBV3-2) and TRBJ2-7, with TRBD2 as a possible D gene (5 bases). The CDR3 totals 15 residues. Germline V lookup: CDR1 LGHDT, CDR2 YNNKEL (reference sequence). Trimming removed 3 bases at V and 11 bases at J, with 23 bases between. The CDR3 reads CASSQTQNRLPGEYV. CDR3 in DNA: TGTGCCAGCAGCCAGACCCAGAACAGACTCCCCGGGGAGTACGTC.

This clone came up a few times. The rearrangement links TRBV18 to TRBJ2-7; D is unclear. Germline CDR1 KGHSH, CDR2 LQKENI. V was clipped by 5 bases and J by 5 bases, with 7 bases between them. The CDR3 contains 11 residues. The CDR3, as DNA: TGTGCCAGCTCAGCTCACAACGAGCAGTACGTC. As protein: CASSAHNEQYV.

The chain has TRBV3-1 (or the pseudogene TRBV3-2) and TRBJ1-1; 8 bases fit TRBD1. This CDR3 is 14 amino acids long. The V and J ends lost 6 bases and 5 bases, in that order; junction bases with no gene match: 8. Germline CDR1 is LGHDT and CDR2 is YNNKEL (reference sequence). The CDR3 DNA sequence: TGTGCCAGCAGTCGGACAGGGTATTCGACTGAAGCTTTCTTT. It yields the protein CASSRTGYSTEAFF.

This chain uses TRBV11-3 with TRBJ2-3; 8 bases align to TRBD2. CDR3 length equals 14 residues. Per germline, CDR1 SGHNT and CDR2 YENEEA. The V gene end was trimmed by 5 bases and the J gene end by 4 bases; junction bases not matched to a gene: 5. CDR3 amino acids: CASSRAGAPDTQYF. The CDR3 DNA reads TGTGCCAGCAGCCGAGCGGGAGCCCCAGATACGCAGTATTTT. Looking up the rest from reference TRBV11-3 and TRBJ2-3 gives the full variable domain: EAGVVQSPRYKIIEKKQPVAFWCNPISGHNTLYWYLQNLGQGPELLIRYENEEAVDDSQLPKDRFSAERLKGVDSTLKIQPAELGDSAVYLCASSRAGAPDTQYFGPGTRLTVL.

V gene TRBV13 combines with J gene TRBJ2-3; TRBD2 matches at 12 bases. Germline-derived CDR1 and CDR2 are PRHDT and FYEKMQ (reference sequence). This CDR3 is 17 amino acids long. The J segment lost 2 bases and the V segment lost 4 bases, leaving 7 bases of the junction unmatched. CDR3 nucleotides: TGTGCCAGCAGCTATCGACTAGCGGGGGTCCACACAGATACGCAGTATTTT. This encodes CASSYRLAGVHTDTQYF.

This chain joins TRBV6-1 and TRBJ2-1; D is unclear. Germline CDR1 MNHNS, CDR2 SASEGT. V was cut by 1 base and J by 0 bases, with 10 bases left in between. CDR3 length: 16 amino acids. As DNA, the CDR3 is TGTGCCAGCAGTGAAGTTGTGCGAAGCTCCTACAATGAGCAGTTCTTC. Its protein is CASSEVVRSSYNEQFF.

The J gene is TRBJ1-1, the V gene TRBV9; 8 bases match TRBD1. The germline V gene has CDR1 SGDLS and CDR2 YYNGEE. The CDR3 has 13 amino acids. V was clipped by 4 bases and J by 6 bases; unmatched bases: 5. The CDR3 DNA is TGTGCCAGCAGCACCCGACAGGGGTCTGAAGCTTTCTTT. Encoded protein: CASSTRQGSEAFF.

The chain links TRBV6-8 to TRBJ1-1; D gene uncertain. The V gene lost 2 bases and the J gene lost 4 bases, with 17 bases spanning the gap. The CDR3 has 16 amino acids. The V gene's germline CDR1 is MNHGY and CDR2 SAAAGT. The CDR3 bases are TGTGCCAGCAGTTACGTACAGAGACCTTTTGGCACTGAAGCTTTCTTT. This codes for CASSYVQRPFGTEAFF.

The rearrangement joins TRBV18 to TRBJ1-2; maybe TRBD1 (6 bases). CDR1 is KGHSH, CDR2 LQKENI, per germline. CDR3 length equals 14 residues. The V end was cut by 3 bases, the J end by 6 bases, with 14 bases between. The CDR3 bases are TGTGCCAGCTCACCCTACAAGACAGGAGATGGCTACACCTTC. This encodes CASSPYKTGDGYTF.

Comments on this clone: The junction differs from germline at one of its ends, possibly a read error. This chain uses TRBV6-1 with TRBJ1-1; D is perhaps TRBD1 (5 bases). Germline V lookup: CDR1 MNHNS, CDR2 SASEGT. The CDR3 runs 14 residues. In DNA form, the CDR3 reads TGTGCCAGCAGAGAAGCGGTGGGGCACACTGAAGCTTTCTTT. This translates into CASREAVGHTEAFF.

In DNA, the CDR3 is TGTGCCAGCAGCGGGGATACAGGGGTGACTGAAGCTTTCTTT. As protein: CASSGDTGVTEAFF. The chain joins TRBV9 to TRBJ1-1, with 7 bases that match TRBD1. V was clipped by 3 bases and J by 5 bases; unmatched bases: 7. The CDR3 extends over 14 amino acids. Germline V gene sequence: CDR1 SGDLS, CDR2 YYNGEE.

This clone was seen a handful of times. The V call is TRBV7-9, the J call TRBJ2-2; D call uncertain. The CDR3 spans 14 residues. Germline V CDR1 and CDR2: SEHNR, FQNEAQ (reference sequence). V lost 0 bases and J 5 bases, leaving 7 bases between the germline ends. Written as DNA, the CDR3 is TGTGCCAGCAGCTTAGCAGCAAAGACCGGGGAGCTGTTTTTT. Its translation is CASSLAAKTGELFF.